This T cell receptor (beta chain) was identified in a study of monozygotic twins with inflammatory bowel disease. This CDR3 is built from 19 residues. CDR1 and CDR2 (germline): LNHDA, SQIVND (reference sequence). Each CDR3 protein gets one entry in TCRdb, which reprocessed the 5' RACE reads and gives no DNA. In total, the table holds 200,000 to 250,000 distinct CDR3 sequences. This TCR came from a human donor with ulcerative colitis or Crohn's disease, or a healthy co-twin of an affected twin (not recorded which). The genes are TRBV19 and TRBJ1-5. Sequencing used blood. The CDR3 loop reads CASSIPPHPTSHSNQPQHF. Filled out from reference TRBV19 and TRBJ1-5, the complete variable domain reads DGGITQSPKYLFRKEGQNVTLSCEQNLNHDAMYWYRQDPGQGLRLIYYSQIVNDFQKGDIAEGYSVSREKKESFPLTVTSAQKNPTAFYLCASSIPPHPTSHSNQPQHFGDGTRLSIL.